The clone carrying this T cell receptor (beta chain) showed up just a few times. The CDR3 contains 16 residues. The J segment lost 7 bases and the V segment lost 3 bases, leaving 8 bases of the junction unmatched. CDR1 is SGHRS, CDR2 YFSETQ, per germline. The TCR library protocol attached unique molecular identifiers to the individual cDNA molecules. TCRdb re-analysed the 5' RACE reads in MiXCR, keeping a single row per CDR3 protein. The table records 35,000 to 45,000 distinct CDR3 sequences, around 5% of them present only once. The data originate from a study of early T cells in non-severe SARS-CoV-2 infection.

Sequenced input: whole blood. The clonotype comes from an adult who was a healthcare worker with PCR-confirmed SARS-CoV-2 infection or an uninfected control (not recorded which). This chain joins TRBV5-1 and TRBJ2-1; 12 positions match TRBD2. CDR3 DNA sequence: TGCGCCAGCAGCTCTAGCGGGGGGGCCTCGTATAATGAGCAGTTCTTC. Protein: CASSSSGGASYNEQFF.